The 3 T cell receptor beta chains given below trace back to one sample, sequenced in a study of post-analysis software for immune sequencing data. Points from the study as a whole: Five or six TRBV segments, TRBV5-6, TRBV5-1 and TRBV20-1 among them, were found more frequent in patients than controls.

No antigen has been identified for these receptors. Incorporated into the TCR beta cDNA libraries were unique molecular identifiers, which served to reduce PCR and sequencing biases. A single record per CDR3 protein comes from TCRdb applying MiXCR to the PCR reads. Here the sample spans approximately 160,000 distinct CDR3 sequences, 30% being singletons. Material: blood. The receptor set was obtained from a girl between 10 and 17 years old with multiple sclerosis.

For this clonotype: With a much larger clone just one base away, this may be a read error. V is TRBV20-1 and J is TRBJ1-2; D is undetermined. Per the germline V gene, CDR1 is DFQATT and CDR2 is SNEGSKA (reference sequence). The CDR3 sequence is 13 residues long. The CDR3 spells CSASRVSHYGCTF. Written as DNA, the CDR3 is TGCAGTGCTAGTCGAGTTAGTCACTATGGCTGCACCTTC.

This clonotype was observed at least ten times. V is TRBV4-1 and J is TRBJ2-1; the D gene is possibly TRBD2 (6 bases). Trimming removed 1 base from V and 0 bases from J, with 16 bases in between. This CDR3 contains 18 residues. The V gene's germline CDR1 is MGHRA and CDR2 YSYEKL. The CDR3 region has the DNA TGCGCCAGCAGCCAAGCTAACTTCCTAGCGAACTCCTACAATGAGCAGTTCTTC. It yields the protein CASSQANFLANSYNEQFF.

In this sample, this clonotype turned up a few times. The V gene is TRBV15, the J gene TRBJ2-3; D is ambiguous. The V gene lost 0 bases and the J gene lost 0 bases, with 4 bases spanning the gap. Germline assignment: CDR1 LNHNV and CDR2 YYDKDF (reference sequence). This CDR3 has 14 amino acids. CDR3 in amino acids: CATSREQSTDTQYF. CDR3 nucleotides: TGTGCCACCAGCAGAGAACAGAGCACAGATACGCAGTATTTT.